Below are 29 T cell receptor beta chains sequenced from a single sample in a study of cytomegalovirus exposure and HLA in healthy donors. In the PCR, 60 Vbeta and 13 Jbeta primers were used. Method: immunoSEQ multiplex PCR; TCRdb's copy keeps in-frame clones and lacks some. The table shows about 160,000 clones, with 84% occurring only once. The sequenced sample was PBMCs. These TCRs come from a man younger than 40 in good health and CMV-seronegative.

The chain recombines TRBV4-2 with TRBJ1-2; weak D call: TRBD1 (6 bases). The CDR3 extends over 14 amino acids. Trimming took off 4 bases at V and 0 bases at J, with 9 bases between the two ends. Per the germline V gene, CDR1 is LGHNA and CDR2 is YNFKEQ. CDR3 in amino acids: CASSPRGSNYGYTF. DNA of the CDR3: TGTGCCAGCAGCCCCAGGGGATCTAACTATGGCTACACCTTC.

Comment on this clone: One end of the junction varies from germline; a read error may be responsible. This chain links TRBV7-9 with TRBJ2-3, with 8 nucleotides matching TRBD2. The CDR3 sequence is 16 residues long. The germline gives CDR1 SEHNR, CDR2 FQNEAQ (reference sequence). The DNA for the CDR3 is TGTTCCAGCAGCTTAAGCGGGAGTGTCCCCACAGATACGCAGTATTTT. This codes for CSSSLSGSVPTDTQYF.

J is TRBJ2-6 and V is TRBV28; the D gene is possibly TRBD1 (6 bases). Germline V gene lookup returns CDR1 MDHEN and CDR2 SYDVKM. The length of the CDR3 is 19 residues. The V and J ends lost 4 bases and 4 bases respectively, with 23 bases between them. CDR3 sequence reads: CASSSPNPGQYAGANVLTF. DNA for the CDR3: TGTGCCAGCAGTTCCCCAAATCCGGGACAATATGCGGGGGCCAACGTCCTGACTTTC. Together with reference TRBV28 and TRBJ2-6, the CDR3 gives the full variable domain: DVKVTQSSRYLVKRTGEKVFLECVQDMDHENMFWYRQDPGLGLRLIYFSYDVKMKEKGDIPEGYSVSREKKERFSLILESASTNQTSMYLCASSSPNPGQYAGANVLTFGAGSRLTVL.

The chain has TRBV7-9 and TRBJ2-1, with D perhaps TRBD1 (5 bases). The ends were cut back, 3 bases at V and 5 bases at J, with 14 bases in the middle. The CDR3 length is 15 residues. Germline loops: CDR1 SEHNR, CDR2 FQNEAQ (reference sequence). CDR3 loop: CASSFSPDTNNEQFF. Written as DNA, the CDR3 is TGTGCCAGCAGCTTTAGCCCGGACACAAACAATGAGCAGTTCTTC.

This chain uses TRBV10-3 with TRBJ1-4; 8 bases are shared with TRBD1. The CDR3 is 15 residues long. CDR1 is ENHRY, CDR2 SYGVKD, per germline. The J segment lost 10 bases and the V segment lost 2 bases, leaving 9 bases of the junction unmatched. The DNA for the CDR3 is TGTGCCATCAGTGAGACAGGACAGGGTTTGCGAAAACTGTTTTTT. This translates into CAISETGQGLRKLFF.

The chain is built from TRBV7-9 and TRBJ2-7, with D maybe TRBD1 (6 bases). The germline V gene has CDR1 SEHNR and CDR2 FQNEAQ (reference sequence). The CDR3 length is 17 residues. V was pared by 1 base and J by 0 bases, with 16 bases between. The CDR3 here is CASSLGGTPLSSYEQYF. The CDR3 DNA follows: TGTGCCAGCAGCTTAGGGGGGACACCTCTCTCCTCCTACGAGCAGTACTTC.

This clone is a singleton in its sample. This rearrangement joins TRBV27 to TRBJ1-1, with no clear D. Germline V gene sequence: CDR1 MNHEY, CDR2 SMNVEV (reference sequence). V lost 0 bases and J lost 1, with 12 bases in between. There are 16 residues in the CDR3. CDR3 loop: CASSLSRQRGNTEAFF. CDR3 nucleotide sequence: TGTGCCAGCAGTTTATCCCGGCAGCGAGGGAACACTGAAGCTTTCTTT.

This rearrangement joins TRBV2 to TRBJ2-5; 13 bases align to TRBD2. Trimming removed 7 bases from V and 1 base from J; junction bases left unmatched: 3. From germline, CDR1 is SNHLY and CDR2 FYNNEI. The CDR3 has 15 amino acids. The CDR3 sequence: CASIWTSGGQETQYF. In nucleotides, the CDR3 is TGTGCCAGCATTTGGACTAGCGGGGGCCAAGAGACCCAGTACTTC.

The gene calls are TRBV9 and TRBJ2-7; 13 nucleotides match TRBD2. The germline CDR1 and CDR2 sequences are SGDLS and YYNGEE. Germline trimming cut 4 bases from V and 2 bases from J; bases unmatched to any gene: 3. This CDR3 has 15 residues. The CDR3 bases are TGTGCCAGCAGCCTTGGGACTAGCGGGACCTACGAGCAGTACTTC. This encodes CASSLGTSGTYEQYF.

This rearrangement joins TRBV21-1 to TRBJ2-5; TRBD1, the table's D call, was not compared with the DNA. TRBV21-1 is annotated as a pseudogene. This CDR3 has 20 amino acids. CDR3 sequence: CASSKGQGKEGDRVWGTQYF. For the CDR3, the DNA is TGTGCCAGCAGCAAAGGGCAGGGGAAGGAGGGGGACAGGGTTTGGGGGACCCAGTACTTC.

J is TRBJ1-2 and V is TRBV5-4, with a weak D call TRBD1 (6 bases). This CDR3 comprises 19 residues. The V gene's germline CDR1 is SGHNT and CDR2 YYREEE (reference sequence). Trimming pared 2 bases from V and 5 bases from J, leaving 28 bases between. The CDR3 DNA follows: TGTGCCAGCAGCTTACAAGGTGTGACAAGGGCCAGGGGAGGGTATGGCTACACCTTC. This codes for CASSLQGVTRARGGYGYTF.

The chain is built from TRBV5-1 and TRBJ1-2; perhaps TRBD1 as D (6 bases). With 2 bases removed from V and 8 bases from J, the gap between germline ends came to 16 bases. This CDR3 is built from 14 residues. CDR1 and CDR2 (germline): SGHRS, YFSETQ. The CDR3 DNA reads as TGCGCCAGCAGCTTTTACAGGGCCTGGGACGGCTACACCTTC. Translated, it gives CASSFYRAWDGYTF.

V gene TRBV21-1 combines with J gene TRBJ2-7; TRBD2 is the table's D call and was not checked against the DNA. TRBV21-1 is noted as a pseudogene. The CDR3 is made up of 16 amino acids. The CDR3 region has the DNA TGTGCCAGCAGCAAACGGGGGACTAGTTTCACCTACGAGCAGTACTTC. Translating gives CASSKRGTSFTYEQYF.

This chain connects TRBV18 to TRBJ1-4, with D possibly being TRBD1 (6 bases). V gave up 6 bases and J gave up 0 bases, with 11 bases separating them. The germline V gene has CDR1 KGHSH and CDR2 LQKENI. CDR3 length: 15 amino acids. This chain's CDR3 is CASSGGLSTNEKLFF. CDR3 nucleotide sequence: TGTGCCAGCTCCGGGGGGCTGTCAACTAATGAAAAACTGTTTTTT.

The chain joins TRBV10-3 to TRBJ2-5, with TRBD2 as a possible D gene (5 bases). The V and J ends lost 4 bases and 4 bases respectively, with 16 bases between them. CDR1 is ENHRY and CDR2 is SYGVKD in the germline V gene. The CDR3 sequence is 15 residues long. CDR3 protein: CAISGEGRVGETQYF. CDR3 in DNA: TGTGCCATCAGTGGCGAGGGCCGGGTGGGAGAGACCCAGTACTTC.

The chain employs TRBV14 and TRBJ2-2; D not certain. Trimming left V 3 bases short and J 5 bases short, with 7 bases between. This CDR3 spans 13 amino acids. CDR1 is SGHDN, CDR2 FVKESK, per germline. CDR3 loop: CASSQYLTGELFF. DNA of the CDR3: TGTGCCAGCAGCCAGTATTTGACCGGGGAGCTGTTTTTT.

The chain couples TRBV7-2 to TRBJ2-2; a possible D gene is TRBD2 (6 bases). The ends were cut back, 1 base at V and 4 bases at J, with 19 bases in the middle. There are 18 residues in the CDR3. Per the germline V gene, CDR1 is SGHTA and CDR2 is FQGNSA. CDR3 in amino acids: CASSLVFWGVSGTGELFF. The CDR3 nucleotides read TGTGCCAGCAGCTTAGTGTTCTGGGGGGTGTCTGGCACCGGGGAGCTGTTTTTT.

V and J are TRBV11-2 and TRBJ2-7, with TRBD2 as a possible D gene (6 bases). Trimming took 4 bases from V and 2 from J, leaving 18 bases between them. Germline V lookup: CDR1 SGHAT, CDR2 FQNNGV. The CDR3 covers 16 residues. CDR3 protein: CASSSEGLGRTYEQYF. CDR3 DNA: TGTGCCAGCAGCTCCGAGGGACTGGGACGGACCTACGAGCAGTACTTC.

The chain is built from TRBV5-4 and TRBJ1-1; D gene unclear. V gave up 6 bases and J gave up 0 bases, with 9 bases separating them. In germline, CDR1 is SGHNT, CDR2 YYREEE (reference sequence). The CDR3 contains 13 residues. The DNA for the CDR3 is TGTGCCAGCAAGGAGGAACTGAACACTGAAGCTTTCTTT. Translating gives CASKEELNTEAFF.

This clone occurred a few times. The V gene is TRBV10-3, the J gene TRBJ2-7; 7 bases agree with TRBD1. The CDR3 has 16 residues. Germline trimming cut 2 bases from V and 0 bases from J; bases unmatched to any gene: 7. CDR1 and CDR2 (germline): ENHRY, SYGVKD. The CDR3 nucleotides are TGTGCCATCAGTGAGCCGAAGGACAGGCTCTCCTACGAGCAGTACTTC. Translating it yields CAISEPKDRLSYEQYF.

This rearrangement joins TRBV6-5 to TRBJ1-4; no clear D. V lost 6 bases and J lost 2, with 13 bases in between. This CDR3 region has 15 residues. Germline values: CDR1 MNHEY, CDR2 SVGAGI. CDR3: CASRIGGVTNEKLFF. The DNA for the CDR3 is TGTGCCAGCAGGATTGGCGGCGTTACTAATGAAAAACTGTTTTTT.

This sequence joins TRBV29-1 and TRBJ2-7; TRBD1 matches 8 bases. The CDR3 spans 14 residues. The germline CDR1 and CDR2 sequences are SQVTM and ANQGSEA. V dropped 4 bases and J dropped 7; count of bases not matched to a gene: 12. The CDR3 region has the DNA TGCAGCGTTGGGTCGTCAGGGGGCCCCGGTGAGCAGTACTTC. Its protein product is CSVGSSGGPGEQYF.

The CDR3 reads CASNYLGGSGDTQYF. CDR3 sequence (DNA): TGTGCCAGCAACTACTTGGGGGGTTCTGGAGATACGCAGTATTTT. The rearrangement joins TRBV7-9 to TRBJ2-3; perhaps TRBD2 as D (6 bases). The CDR3 sequence is 15 residues long. Trimming took 7 bases from V and 5 from J, leaving 19 bases between them. CDR1 and CDR2 from the germline V gene are SEHNR and FQNEAQ (reference sequence).

The V and J genes are TRBV2 and TRBJ2-7; TRBD2 matches 9 bases. Germline assignment: CDR1 SNHLY and CDR2 FYNNEI. After removal of 1 base from V and 4 bases from J, the junction contained 8 bases not matched to a gene. The CDR3 contains 16 residues. CDR3: CASSEVFGGGAYEQYF. The DNA of the CDR3 is TGTGCCAGCAGTGAAGTCTTCGGCGGGGGGGCTTACGAGCAGTACTTC.

The V and J genes are TRBV29-1 and TRBJ2-5; 7 bases agree with TRBD1. The CDR3 runs 14 residues. Germline V gene data show CDR1 as SQVTM and CDR2 as ANQGSEA. V dropped 1 base and J dropped 2; count of bases not matched to a gene: 4. The DNA for the CDR3 is TGCAGCGTTGAAGCTAAGGACAGGCAAGAGACCCAGTACTTC. Its translation is CSVEAKDRQETQYF.

This clone came up once. The chain combines TRBV29-1 with TRBJ2-1, with D possibly being TRBD1 (6 bases). This CDR3 comprises 14 residues. Germline V CDR1 and CDR2: SQVTM, ANQGSEA. V lost 5 bases and J 2 bases, leaving 13 bases between the germline ends. The CDR3 DNA follows: TGCAGCGTTCCTACAGGGTTGCCCTACAATGAGCAGTTCTTC. Encoded protein: CSVPTGLPYNEQFF.

V gene TRBV15 combines with J gene TRBJ2-7; D is possibly TRBD1 (5 bases). Trimming took 1 base from V and 3 from J, leaving 10 bases between them. The germline V gene has CDR1 LNHNV and CDR2 YYDKDF (reference sequence). This CDR3 region has 14 residues. As DNA, the CDR3 is TGTGCCACCAGCAGAGCCAGGGTAGACTACGAGCAGTACTTC. This codes for CATSRARVDYEQYF.

The CDR3 DNA follows: TGTGCCAGTAGTATCGTCCTCGGGACAGGGGGCCAGCCCCAGCATTTT. This translates into CASSIVLGTGGQPQHF. This chain joins TRBV19 and TRBJ1-5; 12 bases are shared with TRBD1. The CDR3 length is 16 residues. CDR1 is LNHDA, CDR2 SQIVND, per germline (reference sequence). Trimming took 3 bases from V and 7 from J; bases not matched to a gene: 7.

This clone was counted between two and nine times. V is TRBV4-1 and J is TRBJ1-4, with D possibly being TRBD1 (6 bases). CDR3 size: 14 residues. Trimming pared 6 bases from V and 8 bases from J, leaving 16 bases between. From germline, CDR1 is MGHRA and CDR2 YSYEKL. This chain's CDR3 is CASRQTGVGEKLFF. CDR3 DNA sequence: TGCGCCAGCAGGCAGACAGGTGTGGGAGAAAAACTGTTTTTT.